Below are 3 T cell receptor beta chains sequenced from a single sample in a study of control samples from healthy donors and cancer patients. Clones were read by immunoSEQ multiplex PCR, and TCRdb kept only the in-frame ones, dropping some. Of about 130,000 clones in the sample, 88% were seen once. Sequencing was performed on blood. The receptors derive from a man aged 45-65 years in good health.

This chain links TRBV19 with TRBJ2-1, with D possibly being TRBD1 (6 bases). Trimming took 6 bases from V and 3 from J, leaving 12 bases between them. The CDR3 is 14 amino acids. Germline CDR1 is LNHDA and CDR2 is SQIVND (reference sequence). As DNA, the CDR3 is TGTGCCAGTAGCCTACAGGGATTCTACAATGAGCAGTTCTTC. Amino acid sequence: CASSLQGFYNEQFF. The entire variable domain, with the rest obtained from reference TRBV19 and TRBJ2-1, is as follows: DGGITQSPKYLFRKEGQNVTLSCEQNLNHDAMYWYRQDPGQGLRLIYYSQIVNDFQKGDIAEGYSVSREKKESFPLTVTSAQKNPTAFYLCASSLQGFYNEQFFGPGTRLTVL.

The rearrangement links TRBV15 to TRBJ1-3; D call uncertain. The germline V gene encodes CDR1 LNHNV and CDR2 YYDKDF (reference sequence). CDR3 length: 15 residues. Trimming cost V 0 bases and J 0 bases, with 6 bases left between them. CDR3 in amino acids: CATSRDVLSGNTIYF. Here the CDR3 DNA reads TGTGCCACCAGCAGAGATGTCCTCTCTGGAAACACCATATATTTT.

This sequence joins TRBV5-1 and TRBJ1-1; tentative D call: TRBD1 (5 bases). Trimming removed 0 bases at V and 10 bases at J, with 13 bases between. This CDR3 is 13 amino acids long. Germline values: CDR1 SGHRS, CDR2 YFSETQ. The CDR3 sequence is CASSLGGTVAAFF. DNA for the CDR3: TGCGCCAGCAGCTTGGGGGGGACGGTCGCAGCTTTCTTT.